The present TCR beta chain was sequenced within a study of neurological immune-mediated disorders. V shed 2 bases, J shed 8 bases, and the junction held 8 bases outside the gene matches. Germline CDR1 and CDR2: SGDLS and YYNGEE. This CDR3 is built from 16 residues. 5'RACE generated cDNA with 10-nucleotide random UMIs. In TCRdb, the 5' RACE reads were re-called with MiXCR into one record per CDR3 protein. The sample carries some 29,000 distinct CDR3 sequences, 12% recorded once. The sample holds many counts of this clonotype. Sequencing used PBMCs. The sequence came from a woman aged 55-70 years in good health. This rearrangement joins TRBV9 to TRBJ2-1; 12 nucleotides match TRBD2. In DNA, the CDR3 is TGTGCCAGCAGCGTCTCTCTAGCGGGGGGGCCCCATGAGCAGTTCTTC. This translates into CASSVSLAGGPHEQFF.